This T cell receptor beta chain was obtained from a study of tumor-infiltrating lymphocytes in primary liver carcinoma. The germline V gene has CDR1 SGHRS and CDR2 YFSETQ. This CDR3 has 18 residues. Regarding this clonotype: A read error may produce the germline difference seen at one junction end.

Taking about 18-32 mg of unsorted bulk tissue, the authors co-extracted RNA and DNA. A primer matching the constant region was used to make TCR beta cDNA from 450 to 500 ng of total RNA. Three nested multiplex PCR rounds, a slightly modified ARM-PCR method, built the TCR beta libraries. Each of the first two PCR rounds ran approximately 11 cycles with TRBV1-TRBV30 forward and C-beta reverse primers. Using its own MiXCR run on the multiplex PCR reads, TCRdb lists one record per CDR3 protein. The sample consists of 95,000 to 150,000 distinct CDR3 sequences, around 62% of them appearing once. The sample consisted of liver tumor tissue from sampling region 1. Subset described: tumor region T1, superior pole. This TCR was recovered from a woman aged 60 to 75 with primary liver carcinoma and hepatitis B virus infection. The chain employs TRBV5-1 and TRBJ2-1, with 9 bases aligning to TRBD1. CDR3 bases: TGCGCCAGCAGCCCGGAACCCGGTGGGAACAGGGGGCGCAATGAGCAGTTGTTC. Amino acid sequence: CASSPEPGGNRGRNEQLF.